This T cell receptor (beta chain) originates from a study of blood T cell repertoires in COVID-19. In the study overall: Acute-phase and convalescent COVID-19 samples originated in the United States, Italy and Spain. Sample material is recorded as cDNA or gDNA derived from T cells, B-cell-depleted T cells, or PBMCs.

CDR3 length: 16 amino acids. J was trimmed by 2 bases and V by 1 base; bases with no gene match: 5. The germline gives CDR1 SGHDT, CDR2 YYEEEE. Seattle patient enrollment occurred during active infection, with longitudinal follow-up thereafter. The method was immunoSEQ multiplex PCR; TCRdb's version includes in-frame clones alone and lacks a portion of them. The sample carries 200,000 to 300,000 clones, 70% to 90% recorded once. This TCR came from a woman in her sixties or seventies with COVID-19, enrolled during active disease. This chain connects TRBV5-6 to TRBJ2-5, with 10 bases aligning to TRBD2. The sequenced material came from peripheral blood. DNA of the CDR3: TGTGCCAGCAGCTTGTATGGGACTAGCGCACAAGAGACCCAGTACTTC. This translates into CASSLYGTSAQETQYF.